A single sample is the source of the 5 T cell receptor beta chains below, sequenced in a study of control samples from healthy donors and cancer patients. The protocol was immunoSEQ multiplex PCR, while the TCRdb copy is restricted to in-frame clones and leaves out a portion. The sample consists of tens of thousands of clones, about 86% of them appearing once. Sequencing was done on a sample of PBMCs. The source is a woman aged 35 to 49 with lung cancer.

The chain couples TRBV5-1 to TRBJ2-3; D might be TRBD2 (5 bases). V gave up 4 bases and J gave up 4 bases, with 16 bases separating them. The CDR3 covers 15 residues. Per the germline V gene, CDR1 is SGHRS and CDR2 is YFSETQ. The CDR3 DNA sequence: TGCGCCAGCAGCCCGGTCGGGGTCGCCCCAGATACGCAGTATTTT. It translates to CASSPVGVAPDTQYF.

The chain links TRBV28 to TRBJ2-7; D call uncertain. V dropped 2 bases and J dropped 7 bases, with 6 bases sitting between them. CDR3 length: 11 residues. Looked up from germline, CDR1 is MDHEN and CDR2 is SYDVKM. The CDR3 DNA is TGTGCCAGCAGTTTAATCCAGGAGCAGTACTTC. Protein sequence: CASSLIQEQYF.

The gene calls are TRBV27 and TRBJ2-7; no definite D call. The V end lost 8 bases, the J end lost 6 bases, and 11 bases lay between the germline ends. This CDR3 contains 11 residues. CDR1 and CDR2 from the germline V gene are MNHEY and SMNVEV (reference sequence). CDR3 bases: TGTGCCAGCGCAACGCGTTCCGAGCAGTACTTC. Translating it yields CASATRSEQYF.

CDR3 nucleotide sequence: TGTGCCAGCAGTGAAGCGGTCCTGAAGGGGCGGGAAAAACTGTTTTTT. Translating it yields CASSEAVLKGREKLFF. V gene TRBV2 combines with J gene TRBJ1-4; possibly TRBD1 for D (5 bases). V was trimmed by 0 bases and J by 8 bases, leaving 16 bases between them. The CDR3 extends over 16 amino acids. Germline CDR1 SNHLY, CDR2 FYNNEI.

The J gene is TRBJ2-3, the V gene TRBV18; possible D gene TRBD2, 6 bases. The V end lost 0 bases, the J end lost 6 bases, and 16 bases lay between the germline ends. The CDR3 is 16 amino acids. Germline V gene lookup returns CDR1 KGHSH and CDR2 LQKENI. CDR3 sequence: CASSPPGGSPRDTQYF. The CDR3 nucleotides read TGTGCCAGCTCACCACCGGGGGGTTCCCCTAGGGATACGCAGTATTTT.